This T cell receptor (beta chain) originates from a study of blood T cell repertoires in COVID-19. Patients from Seattle were sampled longitudinally, starting during active infection. The protocol was immunoSEQ multiplex PCR, while the TCRdb copy is restricted to in-frame clones and leaves out a portion. The repertoire holds approximately 250,000 clones, with about 88% as singletons. The CDR3 is 13 residues long. V was pared by 2 bases and J by 4 bases, with 6 bases between. Germline loops: CDR1 KGHSH, CDR2 LQKENI. This chain uses TRBV18 with TRBJ1-5, with D uncertain. Input material: peripheral blood. The clonotype originates from a woman aged 55-75 years with COVID-19, enrolled during active disease. The CDR3 loop reads CASSPRGNQPQHF. CDR3 sequence (DNA): TGTGCCAGCTCACCAAGAGGGAATCAGCCCCAGCATTTT. Combining the CDR3 with reference TRBV18 and TRBJ1-5 gives the whole variable domain NAGVMQNPRHLVRRRGQEARLRCSPMKGHSHVYWYRQLPEEGLKFMVYLQKENIIDESGMPKERFSAEFPKEGPSILRIQQVVRGDSAAYFCASSPRGNQPQHFGDGTRLSIL.